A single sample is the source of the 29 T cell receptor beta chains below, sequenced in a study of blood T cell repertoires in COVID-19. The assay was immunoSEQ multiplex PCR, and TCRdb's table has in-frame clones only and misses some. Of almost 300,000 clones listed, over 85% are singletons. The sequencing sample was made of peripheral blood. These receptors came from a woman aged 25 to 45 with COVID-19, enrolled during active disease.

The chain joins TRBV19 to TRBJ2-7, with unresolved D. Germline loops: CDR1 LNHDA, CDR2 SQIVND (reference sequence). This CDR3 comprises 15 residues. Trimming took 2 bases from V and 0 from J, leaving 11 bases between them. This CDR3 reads CASSISPFSSYEQYF. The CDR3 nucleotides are TGTGCCAGTAGTATATCCCCATTTAGCTCCTACGAGCAGTACTTC.

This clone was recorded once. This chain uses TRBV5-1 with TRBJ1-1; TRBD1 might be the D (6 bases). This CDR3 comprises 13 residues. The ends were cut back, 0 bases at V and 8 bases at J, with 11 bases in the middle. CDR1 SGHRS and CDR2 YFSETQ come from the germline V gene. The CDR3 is CASSLGQGHEAFF. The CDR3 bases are TGCGCCAGCAGCTTGGGCCAGGGACACGAAGCTTTCTTT.

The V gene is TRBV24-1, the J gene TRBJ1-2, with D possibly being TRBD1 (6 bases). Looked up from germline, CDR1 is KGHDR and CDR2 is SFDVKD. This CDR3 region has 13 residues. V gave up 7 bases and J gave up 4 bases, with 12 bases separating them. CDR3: CATSLGTSYGYTF. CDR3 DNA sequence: TGTGCCACCAGCCTTGGGACATCCTATGGCTACACCTTC.

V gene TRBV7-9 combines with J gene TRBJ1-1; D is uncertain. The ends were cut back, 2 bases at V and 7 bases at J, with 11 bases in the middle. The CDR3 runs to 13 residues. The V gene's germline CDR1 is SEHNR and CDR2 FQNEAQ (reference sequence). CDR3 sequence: CASSLNSHHEAFF. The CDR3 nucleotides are TGTGCCAGCAGCTTAAACAGCCACCATGAAGCTTTCTTT.

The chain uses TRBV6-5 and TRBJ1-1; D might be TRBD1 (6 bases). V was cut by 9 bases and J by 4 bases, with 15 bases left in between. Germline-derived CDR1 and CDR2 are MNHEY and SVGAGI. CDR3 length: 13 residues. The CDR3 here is CASRGTAGTEAFF. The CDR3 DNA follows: TGTGCCAGTAGGGGGACCGCGGGCACTGAAGCTTTCTTT.

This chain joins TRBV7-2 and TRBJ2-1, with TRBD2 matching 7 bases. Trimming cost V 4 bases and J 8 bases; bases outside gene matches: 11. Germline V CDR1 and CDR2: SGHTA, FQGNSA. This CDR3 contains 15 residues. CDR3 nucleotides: TGTGCCAGCAGCTCCCAGCGGGGATCCCACCATGAGCAGTTCTTC. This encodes CASSSQRGSHHEQFF.

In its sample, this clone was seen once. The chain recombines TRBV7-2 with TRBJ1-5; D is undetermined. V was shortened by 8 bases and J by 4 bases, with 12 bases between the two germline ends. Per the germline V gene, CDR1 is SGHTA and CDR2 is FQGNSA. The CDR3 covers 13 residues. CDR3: CASALPPNQPQHF. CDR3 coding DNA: TGTGCCAGCGCCCTACCTCCAAATCAGCCCCAGCATTTT.

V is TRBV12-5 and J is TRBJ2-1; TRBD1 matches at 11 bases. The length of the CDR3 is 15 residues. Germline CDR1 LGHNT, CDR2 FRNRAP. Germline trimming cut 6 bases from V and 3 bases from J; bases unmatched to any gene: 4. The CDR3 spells CASGLGTGGYNEQFF. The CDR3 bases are TGTGCTAGTGGGCTCGGGACAGGGGGCTACAATGAGCAGTTCTTC.

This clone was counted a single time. The CDR3 sequence: CATRGQGSNTEAFF. CDR3 nucleotide sequence: TGTGCCACCAGGGGACAGGGGTCGAACACTGAAGCTTTCTTT. V and J are TRBV24-1 and TRBJ1-1, with 10 positions matching TRBD1. With 7 bases clipped from V and 1 base from J, the junction kept 2 bases outside the gene matches. The CDR3 has 14 amino acids. Germline CDR1 KGHDR, CDR2 SFDVKD.

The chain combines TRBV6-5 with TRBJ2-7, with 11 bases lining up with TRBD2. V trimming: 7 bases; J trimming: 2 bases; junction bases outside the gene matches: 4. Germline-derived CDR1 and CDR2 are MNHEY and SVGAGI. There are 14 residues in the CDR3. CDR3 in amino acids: CASTELAGAYEQYF. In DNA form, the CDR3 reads TGTGCCAGCACCGAACTAGCGGGGGCCTACGAGCAGTACTTC.

CDR3 loop: CASSTQLAGDIQYF. The CDR3 DNA reads as TGTGCCAGCAGCACCCAACTAGCGGGCGACATTCAGTACTTC. V is TRBV7-9 and J is TRBJ2-4, with TRBD2 matching over 9 bases. Germline values: CDR1 SEHNR, CDR2 FQNEAQ (reference sequence). The V gene end was trimmed by 5 bases and the J gene end by 8 bases; junction bases not matched to a gene: 7. The CDR3 is 14 residues long.

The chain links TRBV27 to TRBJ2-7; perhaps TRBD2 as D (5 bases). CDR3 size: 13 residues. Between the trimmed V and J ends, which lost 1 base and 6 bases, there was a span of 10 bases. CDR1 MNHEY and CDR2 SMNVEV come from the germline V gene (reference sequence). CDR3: CASSLFNGGEQYF. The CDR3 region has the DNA TGTGCCAGCAGTTTATTTAACGGAGGCGAGCAGTACTTC.

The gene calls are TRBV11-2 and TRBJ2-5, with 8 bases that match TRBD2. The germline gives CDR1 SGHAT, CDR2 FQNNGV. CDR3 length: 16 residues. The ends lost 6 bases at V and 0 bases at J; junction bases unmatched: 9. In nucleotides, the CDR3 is TGTGCCAGCAGAAAGCGGGGGCCGGGGTACCAAGAGACCCAGTACTTC. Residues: CASRKRGPGYQETQYF.

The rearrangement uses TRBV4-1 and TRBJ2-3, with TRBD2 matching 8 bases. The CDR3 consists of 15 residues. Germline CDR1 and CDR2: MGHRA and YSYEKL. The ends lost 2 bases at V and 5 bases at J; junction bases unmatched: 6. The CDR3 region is CASSQSGLVLDTQYF. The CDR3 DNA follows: TGCGCCAGCAGCCAATCGGGACTAGTACTAGATACGCAGTATTTT.

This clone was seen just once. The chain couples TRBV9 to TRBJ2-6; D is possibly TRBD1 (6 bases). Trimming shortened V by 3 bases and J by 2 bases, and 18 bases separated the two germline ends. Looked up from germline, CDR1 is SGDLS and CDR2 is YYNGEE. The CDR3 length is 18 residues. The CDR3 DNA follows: TGTGCCAGCAGCGCAGAGAAACCAGGGGTGGCTGGGGCCAACGTCCTGACTTTC. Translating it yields CASSAEKPGVAGANVLTF.

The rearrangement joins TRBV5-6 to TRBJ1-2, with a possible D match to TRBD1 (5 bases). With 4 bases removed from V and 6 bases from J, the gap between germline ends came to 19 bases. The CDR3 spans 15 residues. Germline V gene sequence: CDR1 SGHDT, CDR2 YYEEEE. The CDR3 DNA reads TGTGCCAGCAGCGGGGGGACGGCGACGCGAGATGGCTACACCTTC. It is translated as CASSGGTATRDGYTF.

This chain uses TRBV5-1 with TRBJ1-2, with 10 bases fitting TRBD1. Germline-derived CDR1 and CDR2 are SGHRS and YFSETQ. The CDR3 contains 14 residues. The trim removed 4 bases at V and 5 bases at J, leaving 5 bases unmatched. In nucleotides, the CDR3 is TGCGCCAGCAGCGAGGGACAGGGGAGATATGGCTACACCTTC. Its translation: CASSEGQGRYGYTF.

The CDR3 DNA reads as TGTGCCAGCAGCTTAGGGGTGACTAGTTGGAATGAGCAGTTCTTC. It encodes CASSLGVTSWNEQFF. The rearrangement uses TRBV7-6 and TRBJ2-1; D is perhaps TRBD2 (6 bases). The CDR3 is 15 residues long. Germline values: CDR1 SGHVS, CDR2 FNYEAQ. Deletions cut 1 base from V and 7 bases from J, with 14 bases between.

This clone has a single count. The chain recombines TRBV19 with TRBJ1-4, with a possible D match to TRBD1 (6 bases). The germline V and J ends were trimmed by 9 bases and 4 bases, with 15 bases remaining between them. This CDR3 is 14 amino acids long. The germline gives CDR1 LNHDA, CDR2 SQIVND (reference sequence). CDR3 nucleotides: TGTGCCAGCAGGAGGGGGGGCTATAATGAAAAACTGTTTTTT. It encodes CASRRGGYNEKLFF.

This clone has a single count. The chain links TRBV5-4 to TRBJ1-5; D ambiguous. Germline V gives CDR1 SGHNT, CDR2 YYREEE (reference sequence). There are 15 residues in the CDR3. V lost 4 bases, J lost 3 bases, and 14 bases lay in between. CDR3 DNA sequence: TGTGCCAGCAGCCTGGCCCCGGGGTCCAATCAGCCCCAGCATTTT. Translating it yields CASSLAPGSNQPQHF. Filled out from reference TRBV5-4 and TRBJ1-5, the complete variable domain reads ETGVTQSPTHLIKTRGQQVTLRCSSQSGHNTVSWYQQALGQGPQFIFQYYREEENGRGNFPPRFSGLQFPNYSSELNVNALELDDSALYLCASSLAPGSNQPQHFGDGTRLSIL.

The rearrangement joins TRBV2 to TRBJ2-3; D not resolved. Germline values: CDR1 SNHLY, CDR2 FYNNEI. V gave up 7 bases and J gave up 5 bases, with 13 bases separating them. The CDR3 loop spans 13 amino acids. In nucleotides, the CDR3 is TGTGCCAGCATCCTCTTGGCCGTAGATACGCAGTATTTT. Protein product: CASILLAVDTQYF.

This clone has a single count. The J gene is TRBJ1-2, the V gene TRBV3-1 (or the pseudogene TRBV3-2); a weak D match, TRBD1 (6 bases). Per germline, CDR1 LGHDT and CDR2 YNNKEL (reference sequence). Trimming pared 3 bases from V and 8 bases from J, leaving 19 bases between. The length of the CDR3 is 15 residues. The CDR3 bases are TGTGCCAGCAGCCAGGCCCAGTCTCGTCAGGGGGGCTACACCTTC. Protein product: CASSQAQSRQGGYTF.

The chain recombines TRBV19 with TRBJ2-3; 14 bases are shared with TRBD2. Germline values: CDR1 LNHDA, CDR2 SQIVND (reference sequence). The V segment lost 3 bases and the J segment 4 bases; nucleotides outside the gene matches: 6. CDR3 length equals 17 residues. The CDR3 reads CASSMTSGGAMADTQYF. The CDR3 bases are TGTGCCAGTAGTATGACTAGCGGGGGGGCAATGGCAGATACGCAGTATTTT.

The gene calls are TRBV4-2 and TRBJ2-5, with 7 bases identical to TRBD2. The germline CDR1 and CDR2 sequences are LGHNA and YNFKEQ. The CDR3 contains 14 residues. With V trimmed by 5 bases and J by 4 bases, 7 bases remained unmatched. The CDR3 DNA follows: TGTGCCAGCAGCAAAACTAGCGCTCTAGAGACCCAGTACTTC. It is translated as CASSKTSALETQYF.

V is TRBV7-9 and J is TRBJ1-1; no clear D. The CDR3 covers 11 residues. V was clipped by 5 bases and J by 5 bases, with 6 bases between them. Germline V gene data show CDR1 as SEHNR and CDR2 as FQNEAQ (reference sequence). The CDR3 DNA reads TGTGCCAGCAGCCCCCTTACTGAAGCTTTCTTT. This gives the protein CASSPLTEAFF.

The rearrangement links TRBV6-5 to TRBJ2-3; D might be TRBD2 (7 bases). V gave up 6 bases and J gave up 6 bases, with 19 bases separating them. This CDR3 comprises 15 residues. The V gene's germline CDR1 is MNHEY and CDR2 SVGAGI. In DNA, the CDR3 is TGTGCCAGCAGATACGGAGAGGGGGGGCTGGATACGCAGTATTTT. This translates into CASRYGEGGLDTQYF.

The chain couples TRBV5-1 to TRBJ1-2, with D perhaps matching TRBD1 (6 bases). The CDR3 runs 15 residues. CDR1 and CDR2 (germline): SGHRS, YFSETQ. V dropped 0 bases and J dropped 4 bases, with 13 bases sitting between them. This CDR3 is CASSLDYDRLYGYTF. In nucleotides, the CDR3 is TGCGCCAGCAGCTTGGACTATGACAGGCTCTATGGCTACACCTTC. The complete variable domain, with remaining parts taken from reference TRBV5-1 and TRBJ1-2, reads KAGVTQTPRYLIKTRGQQVTLSCSPISGHRSVSWYQQTPGQGLQFLFEYFSETQRNKGNFPGRFSGRQFSNSRSEMNVSTLELGDSALYLCASSLDYDRLYGYTFGSGTRLTVV.

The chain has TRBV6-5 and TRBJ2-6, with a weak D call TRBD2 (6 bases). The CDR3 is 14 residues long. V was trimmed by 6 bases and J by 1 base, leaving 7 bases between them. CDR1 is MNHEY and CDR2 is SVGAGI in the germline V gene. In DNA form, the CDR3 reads TGTGCCAGCAGAGGGAGGTCTGGGGCCAACGTCCTGACTTTC. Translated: CASRGRSGANVLTF.

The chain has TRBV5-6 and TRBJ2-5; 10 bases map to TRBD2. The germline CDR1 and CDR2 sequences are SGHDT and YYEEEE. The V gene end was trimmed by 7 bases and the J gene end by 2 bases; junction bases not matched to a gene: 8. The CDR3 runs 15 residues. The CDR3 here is CASHPSGGSQETQYF. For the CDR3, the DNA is TGTGCCAGCCATCCTAGCGGGGGATCACAAGAGACCCAGTACTTC. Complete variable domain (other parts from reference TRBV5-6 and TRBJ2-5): DAGVTQSPTHLIKTRGQQVTLRCSPKSGHDTVSWYQQALGQGPQFIFQYYEEEERQRGNFPDRFSGHQFPNYSSELNVNALLLGDSALYLCASHPSGGSQETQYFGPGTRLLVL.